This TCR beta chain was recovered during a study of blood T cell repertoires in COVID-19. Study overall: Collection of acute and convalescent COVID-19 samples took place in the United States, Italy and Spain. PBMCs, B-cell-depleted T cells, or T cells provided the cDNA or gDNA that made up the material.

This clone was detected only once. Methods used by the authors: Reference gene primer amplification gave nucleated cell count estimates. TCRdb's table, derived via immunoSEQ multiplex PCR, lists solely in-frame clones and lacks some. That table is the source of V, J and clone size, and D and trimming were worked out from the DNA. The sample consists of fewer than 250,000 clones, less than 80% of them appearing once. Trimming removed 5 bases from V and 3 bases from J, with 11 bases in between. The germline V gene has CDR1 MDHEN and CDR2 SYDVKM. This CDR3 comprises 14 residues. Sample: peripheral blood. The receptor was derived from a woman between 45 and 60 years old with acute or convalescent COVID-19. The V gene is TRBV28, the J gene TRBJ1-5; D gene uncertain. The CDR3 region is CASSPDIPNQPQHF. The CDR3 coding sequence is TGTGCCAGCAGTCCTGACATCCCCAATCAGCCCCAGCATTTT.